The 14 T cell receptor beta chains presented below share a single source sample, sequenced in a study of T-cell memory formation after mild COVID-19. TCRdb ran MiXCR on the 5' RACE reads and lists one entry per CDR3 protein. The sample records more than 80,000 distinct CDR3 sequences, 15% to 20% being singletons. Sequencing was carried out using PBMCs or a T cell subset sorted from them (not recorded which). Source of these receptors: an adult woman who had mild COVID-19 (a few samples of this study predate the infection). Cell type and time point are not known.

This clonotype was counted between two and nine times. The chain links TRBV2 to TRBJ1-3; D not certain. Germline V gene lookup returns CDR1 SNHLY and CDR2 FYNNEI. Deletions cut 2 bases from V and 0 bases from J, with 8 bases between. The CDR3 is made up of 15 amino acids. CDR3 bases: TGTGCCAGCAGTGAAAGTCTTAGCTCTGGAAACACCATATATTTT. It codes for CASSESLSSGNTIYF.

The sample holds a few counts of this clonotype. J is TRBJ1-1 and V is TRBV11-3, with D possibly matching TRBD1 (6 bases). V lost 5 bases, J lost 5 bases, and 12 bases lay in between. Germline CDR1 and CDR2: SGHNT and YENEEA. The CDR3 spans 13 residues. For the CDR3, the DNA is TGTGCCAGCAGCCGGGGGGCAGGGACTGAAGCTTTCTTT. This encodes CASSRGAGTEAFF.

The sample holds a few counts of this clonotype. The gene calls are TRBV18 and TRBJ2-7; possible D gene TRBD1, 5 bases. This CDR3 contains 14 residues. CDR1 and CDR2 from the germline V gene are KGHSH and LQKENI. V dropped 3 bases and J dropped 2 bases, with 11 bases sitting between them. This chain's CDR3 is CASSPTQEAYEQYF. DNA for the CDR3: TGTGCCAGCTCACCCACACAGGAAGCCTACGAGCAGTACTTC.

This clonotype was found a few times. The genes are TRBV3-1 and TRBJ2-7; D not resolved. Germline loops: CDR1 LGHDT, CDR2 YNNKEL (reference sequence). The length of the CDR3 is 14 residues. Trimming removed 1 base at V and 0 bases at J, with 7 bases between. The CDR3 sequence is CASSQAQTSYEQYF. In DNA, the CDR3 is TGTGCCAGCAGCCAAGCGCAGACCTCCTACGAGCAGTACTTC.

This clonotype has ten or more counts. CDR3 region: CASSLGDREAEAFF. The CDR3 DNA sequence: TGCGCCAGCAGCTTAGGCGACAGGGAAGCTGAAGCTTTCTTT. This rearrangement joins TRBV5-1 to TRBJ1-1; TRBD1 agrees at 7 bases. Looked up from germline, CDR1 is SGHRS and CDR2 is YFSETQ. CDR3 length equals 14 residues. Trimming at V came to 2 bases and at J to 6 bases, leaving 7 bases not matched to a gene.

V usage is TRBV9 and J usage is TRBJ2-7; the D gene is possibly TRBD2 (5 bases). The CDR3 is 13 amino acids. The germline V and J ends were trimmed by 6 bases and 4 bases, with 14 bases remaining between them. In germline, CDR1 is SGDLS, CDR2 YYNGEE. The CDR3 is CASTGAEDYEQYF. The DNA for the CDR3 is TGTGCCAGCACCGGTGCGGAGGATTACGAGCAGTACTTC. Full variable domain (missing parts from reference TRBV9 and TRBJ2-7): DSGVTQTPKHLITATGQRVTLRCSPRSGDLSVYWYQQSLDQGLQFLIQYYNGEERAKGNILERFSAQQFPDLHSELNLSSLELGDSALYFCASTGAEDYEQYFGPGTRLTVT.

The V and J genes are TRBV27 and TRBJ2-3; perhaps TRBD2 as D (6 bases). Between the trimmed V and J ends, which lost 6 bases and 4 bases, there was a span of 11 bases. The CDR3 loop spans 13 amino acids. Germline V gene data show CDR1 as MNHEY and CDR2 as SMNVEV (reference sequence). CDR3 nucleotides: TGTGCCAGCAGCAACCCGGGGGCAGATACGCAGTATTTT. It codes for CASSNPGADTQYF.

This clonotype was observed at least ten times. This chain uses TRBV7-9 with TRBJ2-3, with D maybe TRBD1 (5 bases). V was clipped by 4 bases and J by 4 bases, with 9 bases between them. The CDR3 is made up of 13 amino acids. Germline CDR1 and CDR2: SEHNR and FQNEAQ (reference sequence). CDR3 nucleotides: TGTGCCAGCAGCTCCCAGGGTGCAGATACGCAGTATTTT. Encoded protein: CASSSQGADTQYF.

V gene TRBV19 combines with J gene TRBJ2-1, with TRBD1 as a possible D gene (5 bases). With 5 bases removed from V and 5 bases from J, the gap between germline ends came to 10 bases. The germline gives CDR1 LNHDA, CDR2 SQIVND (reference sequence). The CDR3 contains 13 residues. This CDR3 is CASSSDRHNEQFF. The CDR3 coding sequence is TGTGCCAGTAGTTCCGACAGACACAATGAGCAGTTCTTC. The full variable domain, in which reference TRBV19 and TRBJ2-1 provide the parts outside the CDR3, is DGGITQSPKYLFRKEGQNVTLSCEQNLNHDAMYWYRQDPGQGLRLIYYSQIVNDFQKGDIAEGYSVSREKKESFPLTVTSAQKNPTAFYLCASSSDRHNEQFFGPGTRLTVL.

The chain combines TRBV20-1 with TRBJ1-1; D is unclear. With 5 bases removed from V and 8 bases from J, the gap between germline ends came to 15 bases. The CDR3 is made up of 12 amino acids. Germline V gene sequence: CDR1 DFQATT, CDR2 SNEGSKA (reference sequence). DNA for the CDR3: TGCAGTGCTCGCCTGAGTGGAAAAGAAGCTTTCTTT. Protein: CSARLSGKEAFF.

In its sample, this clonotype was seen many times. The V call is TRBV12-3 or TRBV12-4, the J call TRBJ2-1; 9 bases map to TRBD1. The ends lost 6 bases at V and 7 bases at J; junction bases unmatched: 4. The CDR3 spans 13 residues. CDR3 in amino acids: CASRRDRANEQFF. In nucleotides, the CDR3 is TGTGCCAGCAGAAGGGACAGGGCAAATGAGCAGTTCTTC.

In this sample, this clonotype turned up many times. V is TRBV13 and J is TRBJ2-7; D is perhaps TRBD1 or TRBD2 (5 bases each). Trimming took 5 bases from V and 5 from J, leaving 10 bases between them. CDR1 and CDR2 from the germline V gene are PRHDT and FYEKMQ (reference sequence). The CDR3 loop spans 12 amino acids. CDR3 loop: CASSPGTHEQYF. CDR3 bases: TGTGCCAGCAGCCCGGGGACCCACGAGCAGTACTTC. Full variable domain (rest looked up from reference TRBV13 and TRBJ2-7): AAGVIQSPRHLIKEKRETATLKCYPIPRHDTVYWYQQGPGQDPQFLISFYEKMQSDKGSIPDRFSAQQFSDYHSELNMSSLELGDSALYFCASSPGTHEQYFGPGTRLTVT.

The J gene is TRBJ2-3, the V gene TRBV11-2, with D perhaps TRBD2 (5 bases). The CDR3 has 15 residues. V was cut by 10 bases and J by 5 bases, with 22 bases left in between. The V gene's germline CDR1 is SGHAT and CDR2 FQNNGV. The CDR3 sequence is CATLILGEYVDTQYF. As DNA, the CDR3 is TGTGCCACCCTTATACTCGGGGAGTACGTAGATACGCAGTATTTT.

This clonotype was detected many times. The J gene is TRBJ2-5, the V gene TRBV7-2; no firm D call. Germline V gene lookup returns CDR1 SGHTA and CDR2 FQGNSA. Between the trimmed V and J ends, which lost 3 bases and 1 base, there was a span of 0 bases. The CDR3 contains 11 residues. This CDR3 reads CASSFQETQYF. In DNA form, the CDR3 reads TGTGCCAGCAGCTTCCAAGAGACCCAGTACTTC.